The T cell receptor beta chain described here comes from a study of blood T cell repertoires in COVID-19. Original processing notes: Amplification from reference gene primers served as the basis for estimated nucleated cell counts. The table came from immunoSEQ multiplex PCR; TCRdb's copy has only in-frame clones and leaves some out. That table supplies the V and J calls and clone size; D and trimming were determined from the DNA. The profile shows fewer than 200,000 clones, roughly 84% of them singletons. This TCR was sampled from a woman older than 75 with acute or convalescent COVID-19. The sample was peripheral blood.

The CDR3 bases are TGTGCCAGCAGTTGGGTGGGGGGAGAGACCCAGTACTTC. This encodes CASSWVGGETQYF. This chain joins TRBV6-6 and TRBJ2-5; D may be TRBD2 (6 bases). Germline V lookup: CDR1 MNHNY, CDR2 SVGAGI (reference sequence). V gave up 4 bases and J gave up 4 bases, with 10 bases separating them. This CDR3 has 13 amino acids.